This is a list of T cell receptor beta chains from one sample in a study of regulatory T cells in long-lasting Graves disease. TCRdb re-analysed the multiplex PCR reads in MiXCR, keeping a single row per CDR3 protein. The table includes roughly 400,000 distinct CDR3 sequences, around 20% detected once. The source was peripheral blood mononuclear cells (PBMCs), collected when the disease was refractory, from a patient treated with antithyroid drugs. These receptors were taken from a female donor with Graves disease. The CDR3 runs from the conserved cysteine through the conserved F or W. D genes are given only for firm matches. Clone sizes are given selectively: once, few, many, or a class where the clone is expanded.

d_call j_call clone_size v_call cdr3_nt cdr3_aa
- TRBJ1-2 few TRBV6-1 TGTGCCAGCCGATCAACCTTAACCTATGGCTACACCTTC CASRSTLTYGYTF
- TRBJ2-5 - TRBV5-1 TGCGCCAGCAGATCCATGGACCTAGGTGGCCAAGAGACCCAGTACTTC CASRSMDLGGQETQYF
TRBD2 TRBJ2-1 - TRBV10-2 TGCGCCAGCTATTTCGGGACTAGCGGTATCAATGAGCAGTTCTTC CASYFGTSGINEQFF
- TRBJ1-1 - TRBV28 TGTGCCAGCAGCCCTCCCACAGTCGTGAACACTGAAGCTTTCTTT CASSPPTVVNTEAFF
TRBD1 TRBJ2-2 many TRBV6-1 TGTGCCAGCAGTGTGACTGCGGGACAGGGATCCGGGGAGCTGTTTTTT CASSVTAGQGSGELFF
- TRBJ2-1 - TRBV7-3 TGTGCCAGCAGTCGATCCGGGACTGGGGGCGAGCAGTTCTTC CASSRSGTGGEQFF
TRBD1 TRBJ2-7 many TRBV14 TGTGCCAGCAGCCGGGCGGGACAGGGAAGGTATGAGCAGTACTTC CASSRAGQGRYEQYF
- TRBJ2-7 many TRBV28 TGTGCCAGCAGTTTACAACCGTACGAGCAGTACTTC CASSLQPYEQYF
- TRBJ2-5 many TRBV6-1 TGTGCCAGCAGTGAATTGGCAGGGGCTGGCGAGACCCAGTACTTC CASSELAGAGETQYF
TRBD1 TRBJ1-6 - TRBV2 TGTGCCAGCAGTGGATGGACAGGGGAAAATTCACCCCCCCACTTT CASSGWTGENSPPHF
- TRBJ2-7 few TRBV5-1 TGCGCCAGCAGCTTTTCCCCGGCAGGGGACTACGAGCAGTACTTC CASSFSPAGDYEQYF
- TRBJ1-1 - TRBV29-1 TGCAGCGTCTCTGGGCCTTTTGAAGCTTTCTTT CSVSGPFEAFF
TRBD2 TRBJ2-2 many TRBV12-3/TRBV12-4 TGTGCCAGCGGTAGACTAGCGGGAGTTGTCGGGGAGCTGTTTTTT CASGRLAGVVGELFF
TRBD2 TRBJ2-7 - TRBV5-1 TGCGCCAGCAGCTCGGGACTAGCGGGAACCGAGCAGTACTTC CASSSGLAGTEQYF
- TRBJ1-5 many TRBV6-5 TGTGCCAGCAGTTACGGCAGGAACAATCAGCCCCAGCATTTT CASSYGRNNQPQHF
TRBD1 TRBJ1-5 many TRBV28 TGTGCCAGCAGTTGGGGGACAGGTCGTAATAGCAATCAGCCCCAGCATTTT CASSWGTGRNSNQPQHF
- TRBJ2-1 - TRBV6-1 TGTGCCAGCACCCTCCGGTCCGACTACAATGAGCAGTTCTTC CASTLRSDYNEQFF
- TRBJ2-7 many TRBV12-3/TRBV12-4 TGTGCCAGCAGCGTACGGGAGAGCTCCTACGAGCAGTACTTC CASSVRESSYEQYF
TRBD1 TRBJ2-5 - TRBV25-1 TGTGCCAGCAGTGAACTAGGACAGGGCCGCGAGACCCAGTACTTC CASSELGQGRETQYF
- TRBJ1-1 few TRBV6-1 TGTGCCAGCAGTGAGAGCCGACAGACTAACACTGAAGCTTTCTTT CASSESRQTNTEAFF
TRBD2 TRBJ2-6 many TRBV30 TGTGCCTGGAGCGGGGAGGGGAGGTCTGGGGCCAACGTCCTGACTTTC CAWSGEGRSGANVLTF
TRBD1 TRBJ1-1 many TRBV27 TGTGCCAGCAGTCTTACGACAGGGGGTTTCGCTGAAGCTTTCTTT CASSLTTGGFAEAFF
TRBD2 TRBJ2-7 many TRBV6-1 TGTGCCAGCAGTGCACTAGCGGGGGGAAACCCCTACGAGCAGTACTTC CASSALAGGNPYEQYF